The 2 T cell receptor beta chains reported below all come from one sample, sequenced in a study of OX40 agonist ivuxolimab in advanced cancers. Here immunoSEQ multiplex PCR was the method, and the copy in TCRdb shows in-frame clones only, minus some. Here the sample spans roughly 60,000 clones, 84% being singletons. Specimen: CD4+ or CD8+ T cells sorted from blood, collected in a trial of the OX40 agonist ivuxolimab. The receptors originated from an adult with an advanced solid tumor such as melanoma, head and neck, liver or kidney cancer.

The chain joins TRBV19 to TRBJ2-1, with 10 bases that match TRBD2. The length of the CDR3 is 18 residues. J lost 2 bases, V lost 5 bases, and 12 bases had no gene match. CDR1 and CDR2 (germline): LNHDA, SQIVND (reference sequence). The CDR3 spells CASSASTLAGGTYNEQFF. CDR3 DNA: TGTGCCAGTAGTGCCTCTACCTTAGCGGGAGGAACCTACAATGAGCAGTTCTTC. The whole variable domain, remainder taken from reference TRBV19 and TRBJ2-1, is DGGITQSPKYLFRKEGQNVTLSCEQNLNHDAMYWYRQDPGQGLRLIYYSQIVNDFQKGDIAEGYSVSREKKESFPLTVTSAQKNPTAFYLCASSASTLAGGTYNEQFFGPGTRLTVL.

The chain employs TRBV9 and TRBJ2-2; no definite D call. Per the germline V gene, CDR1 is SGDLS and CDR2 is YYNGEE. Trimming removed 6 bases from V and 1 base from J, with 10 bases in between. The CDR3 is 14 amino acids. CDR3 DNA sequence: TGTGCCAGCAACCCCACCGGGAACACCGGGGAGCTGTTTTTT. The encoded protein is CASNPTGNTGELFF.